The entry that follows covers one TCR beta chain sequence. Antigen: not known. These data belong to a study of cytomegalovirus exposure and HLA in healthy donors. Overall study results and limits: In a later analysis, TCR beta V- and J-gene trimming was associated with a missense DCLRE1C variant. In a later analysis, TCR association rates varied by HLA locus: DRB1 most, HLA-C fewest. Immune exposure was documented only through CMV serostatus.

With 60 Vbeta and 13 Jbeta primers, the PCR was carried out. Data came from immunoSEQ multiplex PCR; TCRdb stores just in-frame clones and leaves some out. Here the sample table reports 85,000 to 110,000 clones. Germline lookup yields CDR1 LGHNA and CDR2 YSLEER. The CDR3 contains 15 residues. V was trimmed by 0 bases and J by 2 bases, leaving 11 bases between them. The TCR comes from a man aged 40-49 years in good health and CMV-seronegative. This chain uses TRBV4-3 with TRBJ2-7; a possible D gene is TRBD1 (6 bases). Sequencing was done on a sample of PBMCs. Here the CDR3 reads CASSQDRTATYEQYF. CDR3 nucleotides: TGCGCCAGCAGCCAAGATAGGACAGCCACCTACGAGCAGTACTTC.